Below are 10 T cell receptor beta chains sequenced from a single sample in a study of T cells in Graves' hyperthyroidism and ophthalmopathy. RNA transcripts gave rise to amplified TCR beta CDR3 regions. The primer set for the first-round RT-PCR of the TCR CDR3 was HTBI. MiXCR was run by TCRdb on the multiplex PCR reads, yielding one entry per CDR3 protein. The sample records around 420,000 distinct CDR3 sequences, around 14% being singletons. Sequencing input: blood. Receptor source: a woman aged 18-30 years with Graves' hyperthyroidism.

The chain is built from TRBV28 and TRBJ2-7; tentatively, D is TRBD2 (6 bases). This CDR3 contains 13 residues. V lost 7 bases and J lost 4, with 14 bases in between. The germline CDR1 and CDR2 sequences are MDHEN and SYDVKM. The CDR3 loop reads CASTVPGLYEQYF. For the CDR3, the DNA is TGTGCCAGCACAGTACCGGGACTGTACGAGCAGTACTTC.

This clonotype was counted at least ten times. This chain connects TRBV7-8 to TRBJ2-7, with 11 bases aligning to TRBD2. This CDR3 spans 16 amino acids. V trimming: 0 bases; J trimming: 0 bases; junction bases outside the gene matches: 1. CDR1 SGHVS and CDR2 FQNEAQ come from the germline V gene. The CDR3 protein is CASSLATSGSSYEQYF. The DNA for the CDR3 is TGTGCCAGCAGCTTAGCCACTAGCGGGAGCTCCTACGAGCAGTACTTC.

The table lists this clonotype with many counts. This sequence joins TRBV20-1 and TRBJ2-5, with a weak D call TRBD2 (5 bases). CDR1 is DFQATT and CDR2 is SNEGSKA in the germline V gene (reference sequence). CDR3 length equals 15 residues. V was shortened by 7 bases and J by 0 bases, with 18 bases between the two germline ends. CDR3 protein: CSGNLLGGYQETQYF. CDR3 nucleotides: TGCAGTGGCAATTTATTAGGCGGGTACCAAGAGACCCAGTACTTC.

This clonotype was observed many times. The rearrangement links TRBV28 to TRBJ1-2, with 8 positions matching TRBD1. Trimming took 6 bases from V and 4 from J; bases not matched to a gene: 7. Per germline, CDR1 MDHEN and CDR2 SYDVKM. The CDR3 is 14 amino acids. The CDR3, as DNA: TGTGCCAGCAGAGGGACAGGCGTTTCCTATGGCTACACCTTC. This codes for CASRGTGVSYGYTF.

This clonotype has more than one count but fewer than ten. The gene calls are TRBV28 and TRBJ2-5; perhaps D is TRBD1 or TRBD2 (7 bases each). The CDR3 totals 15 residues. V lost 5 bases and J lost 6, with 19 bases in between. Germline-derived CDR1 and CDR2 are MDHEN and SYDVKM. Here the CDR3 DNA reads TGTGCCAGCAGTCCCGGGGGGACAGAAGGACAGACCCAGTACTTC. Translation gives CASSPGGTEGQTQYF.

This clonotype was counted at least ten times. The chain combines TRBV2 with TRBJ1-1; D unclear. Trimming took off 6 bases at V and 5 bases at J, with 13 bases between the two ends. The CDR3 is 13 amino acids. CDR1 is SNHLY, CDR2 FYNNEI, per germline. CDR3 coding DNA: TGTGCCAGCAGGGCTACCTCGAGAACTGAAGCTTTCTTT. Amino acids: CASRATSRTEAFF.

V and J are TRBV9 and TRBJ1-2; no definite D call. The ends were cut back, 1 base at V and 6 bases at J, with 13 bases in the middle. The CDR3 spans 14 residues. The germline gives CDR1 SGDLS, CDR2 YYNGEE. CDR3 amino acids: CASSVSGGSDGYTF. The CDR3 DNA is TGTGCCAGCAGCGTAAGCGGTGGAAGTGATGGCTACACCTTC.

This clonotype was seen ten or more times. The rearrangement joins TRBV6-1 to TRBJ1-1; no definite D call. In germline, CDR1 is MNHNS, CDR2 SASEGT. The CDR3 loop spans 13 amino acids. The V gene lost 6 bases and the J gene lost 4 bases, with 12 bases spanning the gap. The CDR3 nucleotides are TGTGCCAGCAGGCCCCGGGATCTCACTGAAGCTTTCTTT. Translation gives CASRPRDLTEAFF.

The V gene is TRBV15, the J gene TRBJ1-5, with D possibly matching TRBD1 (5 bases). Germline CDR1 reads LNHNV; CDR2 reads YYDKDF (reference sequence). The CDR3 has 17 residues. V was pared by 4 bases and J by 3 bases, with 19 bases between. CDR3 DNA sequence: TGTGCCACCAGCACAACTCTGACAAGGGGCTCCAATCAGCCCCAGCATTTT. It is translated as CATSTTLTRGSNQPQHF.

There are a few counts of this clonotype. The V and J genes are TRBV12-3 or TRBV12-4 and TRBJ1-2; possibly TRBD1 for D (5 bases). V gave up 5 bases and J gave up 4 bases, with 17 bases separating them. This CDR3 contains 15 residues. In nucleotides, the CDR3 is TGTGCCAGCAGTCCCGGAGTGGGACCTCGCTATGGCTACACCTTC. Its protein is CASSPGVGPRYGYTF.